These 11 T cell receptor beta chains came from one sample sequenced in a study of early T cells in non-severe SARS-CoV-2 infection (dated by TCRdb to the early 2020s). The method was 5' RACE. TCRdb names NextSeq 500 as the instrument used. TCRdb passed the public sequencing reads through fastp at Q25 and MiXCR, retaining productive beta sequences. Each CDR3 protein appears once, grouped with its most common genes and DNA. This sample gives roughly 56,000 distinct CDR3 sequences in total; about 10% of them show up just once. 6% to 8% of the sample is held by the ten biggest clonotypes. Sequences were obtained from whole blood. Receptors were obtained from an adult who was a healthcare worker with PCR-confirmed SARS-CoV-2 infection or an uninfected control (not recorded which).

This clonotype was counted at least ten times. The V and J genes are TRBV7-9 and TRBJ1-1, with TRBD1 identical over 7 bases. The V gene's germline CDR1 is SEHNR and CDR2 FQNEAQ (reference sequence). The V and J ends lost 2 bases and 1 base, in that order; junction bases with no gene match: 7. The CDR3 contains 16 residues. DNA of the CDR3: TGTGCCAGCAGCTTATCTTACGGGACAGCGAACACTGAAGCTTTCTTT. This codes for CASSLSYGTANTEAFF.

The rearrangement uses TRBV12-3 or TRBV12-4 and TRBJ2-3; TRBD1 matches 7 bases. The CDR3 totals 14 residues. J gave up 8 bases and V 7 bases, and 12 bases lay outside the gene matches. CDR3 region: CASTNRAPGGTQYF. The CDR3 DNA follows: TGTGCCAGCACCAACAGGGCACCAGGGGGTACGCAGTATTTT.

The chain recombines TRBV2 with TRBJ1-4, with a possible D match to TRBD1 (6 bases). The V and J ends lost 6 bases and 7 bases respectively, with 15 bases between them. CDR1 SNHLY and CDR2 FYNNEI come from the germline V gene. CDR3 length: 14 residues. CDR3 coding DNA: TGTGCCAGCAGCCTACATCAAGGGGGTGAAAAACTGTTTTTT. Encoded protein: CASSLHQGGEKLFF.

In its sample, this clonotype was seen many times. The V and J genes are TRBV6-2 or TRBV6-3 and TRBJ1-1; 10 nucleotides line up with TRBD1. Trimming at V came to 8 bases and at J to 4 bases, leaving 13 bases not matched to a gene. This CDR3 region has 16 residues. Germline lookup yields CDR1 MNHEY and CDR2 SVGEGT. Written as DNA, the CDR3 is TGTGCCAGCCGTACAACGGGACAGGGGATATTCACTGAAGCTTTCTTT. It yields the protein CASRTTGQGIFTEAFF.

This clonotype was seen a few times. The J gene is TRBJ2-5, the V gene TRBV7-9, with 10 bases lining up with TRBD2. The germline V gene encodes CDR1 SEHNR and CDR2 FQNEAQ (reference sequence). The CDR3 has 13 amino acids. After removal of 7 bases from V and 5 bases from J, the junction contained 4 bases not matched to a gene. The CDR3 is CASIPAGGETQYF. The CDR3 DNA reads as TGTGCCAGCATCCCAGCGGGAGGGGAGACCCAGTACTTC.

V is TRBV29-1 and J is TRBJ1-2; D gene uncertain. Germline V gene data show CDR1 as SQVTM and CDR2 as ANQGSEA. The V gene lost 4 bases and the J gene lost 7 bases, with 7 bases spanning the gap. This CDR3 is built from 10 residues. The CDR3 reads CSVAEPGYTF. The CDR3 coding sequence is TGCAGCGTTGCCGAGCCTGGCTACACCTTC.

The gene calls are TRBV18 and TRBJ1-6, with 9 bases lining up with TRBD1. Germline V gene sequence: CDR1 KGHSH, CDR2 LQKENI. The CDR3 extends over 14 amino acids. Losses at the gene ends were 5 bases for V and 7 bases for J; bases not matched to a gene: 3. The CDR3 DNA follows: TGTGCCAGCTCAGAGACAGGGGGGAATTCACCCCTCCACTTT. Translating it yields CASSETGGNSPLHF.

This clonotype has just a few counts. The chain couples TRBV5-6 to TRBJ2-1; D is perhaps TRBD1 or TRBD2 (6 bases each). CDR3 length: 14 residues. The germline V and J ends were trimmed by 7 bases and 3 bases, with 14 bases remaining between them. Germline assignment: CDR1 SGHDT and CDR2 YYEEEE. The CDR3 nucleotides are TGTGCCAGCCTCGGGGGCGGCGACTACAATGAGCAGTTCTTC. Its translation: CASLGGGDYNEQFF.

This clonotype was detected only a few times. The V call is TRBV6-2 or TRBV6-3, the J call TRBJ2-1, with a possible D match to TRBD2 (6 bases). The germline V and J ends were trimmed by 2 bases and 3 bases, with 11 bases remaining between them. This CDR3 spans 15 amino acids. From germline, CDR1 is MNHEY and CDR2 SVGEGT. CDR3 protein: CASSYGEARYNEQFF. CDR3 nucleotides: TGTGCCAGCAGTTACGGGGAGGCGCGCTACAATGAGCAGTTCTTC.

This clonotype was seen more than once but under ten times. The chain employs TRBV19 and TRBJ2-1; possibly TRBD2 for D (5 bases). CDR3 length equals 16 residues. Between the trimmed V and J ends, which lost 5 bases and 0 bases, there was a span of 14 bases. Germline CDR1 LNHDA, CDR2 SQIVND (reference sequence). This CDR3 reads CASSPWTVSSYNEQFF. CDR3 DNA sequence: TGTGCCAGTAGTCCATGGACTGTTAGCTCCTACAATGAGCAGTTCTTC.

The chain employs TRBV7-2 and TRBJ2-1, with 7 bases aligning to TRBD1. V dropped 1 base and J dropped 4; count of bases not matched to a gene: 4. Germline lookup yields CDR1 SGHTA and CDR2 FQGNSA. The CDR3 runs to 15 residues. The CDR3 is CASSLEGAAYNEQFF. The CDR3, as DNA: TGTGCCAGCAGCTTAGAGGGGGCTGCATACAATGAGCAGTTCTTC.